The 8 T cell receptor beta chains reported below all come from one sample, sequenced in a study of CD8+ T cells in alopecia areata. Extraction and reverse transcription of RNA yielded cDNA as the sequencing template. Produced via immunoSEQ multiplex PCR; TCRdb's table is partial and in-frame only. The sample has 150,000 or so clones; approximately 87% are singletons. The sample consisted of CD8+ T cells sorted from blood, taken at week 0. Source of these receptors: a human donor with alopecia areata.

The rearrangement uses TRBV12-5 and TRBJ2-1, with 7 bases that match TRBD2. The CDR3 is made up of 14 amino acids. J was trimmed by 7 bases and V by 7 bases; bases with no gene match: 10. Germline assignment: CDR1 LGHNT and CDR2 FRNRAP. The CDR3, as DNA: TGTGCTAGTGTTCTAACCCTCGGGAGGAATGAGCAGTTCTTC. Translating gives CASVLTLGRNEQFF.

The chain couples TRBV2 to TRBJ2-3; D gene ambiguous. The CDR3 loop spans 12 amino acids. The germline V gene encodes CDR1 SNHLY and CDR2 FYNNEI. V was cut by 6 bases and J by 6 bases, with 10 bases left in between. The CDR3 nucleotides are TGTGCCAGCAGAAAACCCGAGGATACGCAGTATTTT. Amino acid sequence: CASRKPEDTQYF.

The chain joins TRBV5-4 to TRBJ1-1; D may be TRBD1 (5 bases). V was pared by 5 bases and J by 6 bases, with 20 bases between. The length of the CDR3 is 15 residues. Germline V gives CDR1 SGHNT, CDR2 YYREEE (reference sequence). CDR3 sequence: CASRTSWGEHPEAFF. DNA for the CDR3: TGTGCCAGCAGGACGTCATGGGGGGAGCACCCTGAAGCTTTCTTT.

The genes are TRBV7-9 and TRBJ2-7; D perhaps matches TRBD2 (6 bases). V was clipped by 2 bases and J by 2 bases, with 16 bases between them. Looked up from germline, CDR1 is SEHNR and CDR2 is FQNEAQ (reference sequence). The CDR3 contains 16 residues. The CDR3 here is CASSLTPGGVTYEQYF. The CDR3 DNA follows: TGTGCCAGCAGCTTAACCCCAGGCGGGGTGACCTACGAGCAGTACTTC.

The chain recombines TRBV5-5 with TRBJ2-1; no definite D call. V lost 4 bases to trimming and J lost 0 bases, with 5 bases between them. CDR3 length: 13 residues. CDR1 SGHKS and CDR2 YYEKEE come from the germline V gene (reference sequence). The CDR3 is CASSPPSYNEQFF. The CDR3 coding sequence is TGTGCCAGCAGCCCCCCCTCCTACAATGAGCAGTTCTTC.

V and J are TRBV7-6 and TRBJ2-7; TRBD1 agrees at 9 bases. This CDR3 spans 15 amino acids. Per the germline V gene, CDR1 is SGHVS and CDR2 is FNYEAQ. The J segment lost 6 bases and the V segment lost 3 bases, leaving 9 bases of the junction unmatched. CDR3 amino acids: CASSFNPGQGGEQYF. The DNA of the CDR3 is TGTGCCAGCAGCTTTAATCCGGGACAGGGAGGCGAGCAGTACTTC.

The rearrangement uses TRBV7-2 and TRBJ1-2; D is undetermined. Germline-derived CDR1 and CDR2 are SGHTA and FQGNSA. The CDR3 covers 14 residues. V was cut by 2 bases and J by 0 bases, with 7 bases left in between. The chain's CDR3 is CASSLNPANYGYTF. In DNA, the CDR3 is TGTGCCAGCAGCTTAAATCCGGCTAACTATGGCTACACCTTC. The entire variable domain, with the rest obtained from reference TRBV7-2 and TRBJ1-2, is as follows: GAGVSQSPSNKVTEKGKDVELRCDPISGHTALYWYRQSLGQGLEFLIYFQGNSAPDKSGLPSDRFSAERTGGSVSTLTIQRTQQEDSAVYLCASSLNPANYGYTFGSGTRLTVV.

In the case of this clone: The same CDR3 arises from other DNA sequences in this sample as well. The V gene is TRBV5-1, the J gene TRBJ2-7; 8 bases align to TRBD2. Germline trimming cut 1 base from V and 2 bases from J; bases unmatched to any gene: 5. CDR1 is SGHRS and CDR2 is YFSETQ in the germline V gene. The CDR3 is 15 residues long. CDR3 sequence: CASSLSSGPPYEQYF. CDR3 bases: TGCGCCAGCAGCTTGTCTAGCGGGCCCCCCTACGAGCAGTACTTC.